The TCR beta chain described here comes from a study of cytomegalovirus exposure and HLA in healthy donors. Vbeta (60) and Jbeta (13) primers were used in the PCR. Measured with immunoSEQ multiplex PCR; TCRdb has only the in-frame clones, and not every one. The sample holds roughly 180,000 clones, around 83% seen once. Germline loops: CDR1 SGHNT, CDR2 YENEEA. The CDR3 covers 15 residues. Trimming pared 4 bases from V and 4 bases from J, leaving 16 bases between. The rearrangement joins TRBV11-3 to TRBJ1-2, with D possibly TRBD1 on 6 matching bases. This clonotype was obtained from a girl aged 2-15 years in good health and CMV-seropositive. The sequenced sample consisted of PBMCs. The CDR3 reads CASSWGGGPFYGYTF. The DNA of the CDR3 is TGTGCCAGCAGCTGGGGAGGGGGACCCTTCTATGGCTACACCTTC.